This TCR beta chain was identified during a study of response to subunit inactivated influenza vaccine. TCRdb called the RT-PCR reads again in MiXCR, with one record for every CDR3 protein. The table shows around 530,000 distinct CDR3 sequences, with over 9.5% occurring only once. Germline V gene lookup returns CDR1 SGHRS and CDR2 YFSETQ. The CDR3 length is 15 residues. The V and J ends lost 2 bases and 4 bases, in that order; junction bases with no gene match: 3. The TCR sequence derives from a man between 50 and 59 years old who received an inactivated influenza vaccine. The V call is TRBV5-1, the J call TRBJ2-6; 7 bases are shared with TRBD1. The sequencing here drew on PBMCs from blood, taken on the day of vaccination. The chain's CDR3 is CASSFDRAGANVLTF. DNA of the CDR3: TGCGCCAGCAGCTTTGACAGGGCCGGGGCCAACGTCCTGACTTTC.